The source of this TCR beta chain is a study of response to subunit inactivated influenza vaccine. Overall study findings and caveats: A suggestion made by the authors is that each seasonal influenza vaccination recruits few new T cells.

TCRdb called the RT-PCR reads again in MiXCR, with one record for every CDR3 protein. The sample has about 650,000 distinct CDR3 sequences, about 14% seen once. As concerns this clonotype: What it binds is unknown.

The CDR3 has 19 residues. The J segment lost 0 bases and the V segment lost 0 bases, leaving 11 bases of the junction unmatched. Looked up from germline, CDR1 is MGHRA and CDR2 is YSYEKL. This receptor was taken from a man in his fifties or sixties who received an inactivated influenza vaccine. The chain employs TRBV4-1 and TRBJ2-1, with 7 bases that match TRBD2. The sequencing used PBMCs from blood, collected less than 15 days before vaccination. The CDR3 bases are TGCGCCAGCAGCCAAGATTATGTCGCGGGAGAAGGCTCCTACAATGAGCAGTTCTTC. It specifies CASSQDYVAGEGSYNEQFF.